The 21 T cell receptor beta chains below all came from one sample that was sequenced in a study of CD8+CD57+ T cells in acquired aplastic anemia. CDR3 and TCR beta VDJ profiling relied on a genomic DNA template. A single record per CDR3 protein comes from TCRdb applying MiXCR to the reads. The data show about 200,000 distinct CDR3 sequences, 40% to 60% seen once. It was patients with CD8+CD57+ cell expansion by flow cytometry who were chosen for sequencing. Material: sorted CD4+, CD8+, or CD8+CD57+ T cells (not recorded which) from PBMCs. The source is a human donor with aplastic anemia.

As DNA, the CDR3 is TGTGCCAGCAGCACGGATTACAGAGACCCAAGCTCCTATAATTCACCCCTCCACTTT. Its translation: CASSTDYRDPSSYNSPLHF. The rearrangement uses TRBV7-8 and TRBJ1-6; the D is unclear. V shed 5 bases and J shed 0 bases, with 20 bases lying between them. The CDR3 contains 19 residues. Germline CDR1 and CDR2: SGHVS and FQNEAQ.

On this clonotype itself: One end of the junction is discordant with germline, which a read error may explain. The chain carries TRBV12-3 or TRBV12-4 and TRBJ2-2, with D possibly called TRBD1 or TRBD2 (5 bases each). This CDR3 has 12 amino acids. The CDR3: CASSLGRGGLFF. The CDR3 nucleotides are TGTGCCAGCAGTTTAGGCCGTGGGGGGCTGTTTTTT.

V gene TRBV9 combines with J gene TRBJ2-7; 9 positions match TRBD1. Per germline, CDR1 SGDLS and CDR2 YYNGEE. V was pared by 3 bases and J by 7 bases, with 14 bases of the junction left unmatched. The CDR3 contains 16 residues. The CDR3 nucleotides read TGTGCCAGCAGCGGCGAGGGAGGACAGGGGCCAGGAGAGCAGTACTTC. Protein sequence: CASSGEGGQGPGEQYF. Drawing the rest from reference TRBV9 and TRBJ2-7, the complete variable domain is DSGVTQTPKHLITATGQRVTLRCSPRSGDLSVYWYQQSLDQGLQFLIQYYNGEERAKGNILERFSAQQFPDLHSELNLSSLELGDSALYFCASSGEGGQGPGEQYFGPGTRLTVT.

The gene calls are TRBV3-1 and TRBJ1-2; 7 nucleotides match TRBD1. This CDR3 spans 15 amino acids. V was clipped by 2 bases and J by 4 bases; unmatched bases: 7. Germline CDR1 is LGHDT and CDR2 is YNNKEL (reference sequence). The CDR3 sequence: CASSQNRGRSYGYTF. The CDR3 DNA reads TGTGCCAGCAGCCAAAACAGGGGACGGTCCTATGGCTACACCTTC.

In this sample, this clonotype turned up a few times. The chain carries TRBV25-1 and TRBJ1-5; D might be TRBD1 (6 bases). CDR1 is MGHDK and CDR2 is SYGVNS in the germline V gene. This CDR3 has 17 residues. Trimming took 1 base from V and 1 from J, leaving 14 bases between them. CDR3 bases: TGTGCCAGCAGTGAATCGGGCCACAGGGCGAGCAATCAGCCCCAGCATTTT. This translates into CASSESGHRASNQPQHF.

Turning to this clonotype: A much larger clone lies a single base off, so this may be a read error. J is TRBJ2-2 and V is TRBV11-3; D is perhaps TRBD1 (6 bases). Germline-derived CDR1 and CDR2 are SGHNT and YENEEA. V lost 4 bases and J 3 bases, leaving 9 bases between the germline ends. This CDR3 has 14 residues. Here the CDR3 reads CASSYRVDTGELFF. The CDR3 DNA reads as TGTGCCAGCAGCTACAGGGTTGACACCGGGGAGCTGTTTTTT. Full variable domain (missing parts from reference TRBV11-3 and TRBJ2-2): EAGVVQSPRYKIIEKKQPVAFWCNPISGHNTLYWYLQNLGQGPELLIRYENEEAVDDSQLPKDRFSAERLKGVDSTLKIQPAELGDSAVYLCASSYRVDTGELFFGEGSRLTVL.

This sequence joins TRBV10-3 and TRBJ1-2; D is undetermined. The CDR3 length is 11 residues. Germline loops: CDR1 ENHRY, CDR2 SYGVKD. V was clipped by 3 bases and J by 8 bases, with 7 bases between them. The CDR3 sequence: CAISDTLGYTF. CDR3 sequence (DNA): TGTGCCATCAGTGATACTCTCGGCTACACCTTC.

Comment on this clonotype: A read error may be the cause here, since a much bigger clone is one base away. This sequence joins TRBV20-1 and TRBJ2-3; D not resolved. This CDR3 comprises 11 residues. Germline V gene data show CDR1 as DFQATT and CDR2 as SNEGSKA (reference sequence). Deletions cut 3 bases from V and 6 bases from J, with 7 bases between. Here the CDR3 reads CSASLLDTQYF. CDR3 bases: TGCAGTGCTAGCCTTCTGGATACGCAGTATTTT.

This clonotype was recorded many times. This sequence joins TRBV5-1 and TRBJ1-6; no reliable D call. The CDR3 runs to 14 residues. CDR1 and CDR2 (germline): SGHRS, YFSETQ. Between the trimmed V and J ends, which lost 6 bases and 10 bases, there was a span of 17 bases. This chain's CDR3 is CASTADPGESPLHF. The CDR3 nucleotides are TGCGCCAGCACCGCGGACCCTGGGGAATCACCCCTCCACTTT.

The chain is built from TRBV5-8 and TRBJ1-2; no definite D call. Germline assignment: CDR1 SGHTS and CDR2 YDEGEE. CDR3 length equals 16 residues. Trimming shortened V by 6 bases and J by 1 base, and 19 bases separated the two germline ends. The CDR3 DNA reads as TGTGCCAGCAATGACTATCATGTAAATAATAACTATGGCTACACCTTC. Translated, it gives CASNDYHVNNNYGYTF.

Many counts were recorded for this clonotype. This chain connects TRBV18 to TRBJ2-5; tentative D call: TRBD2 (5 bases). In germline, CDR1 is KGHSH, CDR2 LQKENI. V lost 2 bases and J 2 bases, leaving 15 bases between the germline ends. The CDR3 is 16 residues long. For the CDR3, the DNA is TGTGCCAGCTCACCATTGAGGGATGCGCTTCAAGAGACCCAGTACTTC. Translating gives CASSPLRDALQETQYF.

The chain employs TRBV15 and TRBJ1-5; 7 nucleotides match TRBD1. CDR1 and CDR2 from the germline V gene are LNHNV and YYDKDF (reference sequence). V lost 3 bases, J lost 1 base, and 0 bases stayed unmatched. CDR3 length: 14 residues. CDR3 region: CATSSRGSNQPQHF. CDR3 sequence (DNA): TGTGCCACCAGCAGCAGGGGGAGCAATCAGCCCCAGCATTTT. Looking up the rest from reference TRBV15 and TRBJ1-5 gives the full variable domain: DAMVIQNPRYQVTQFGKPVTLSCSQTLNHNVMYWYQQKSSQAPKLLFHYYDKDFNNEADTPDNFQSRRPNTSFCFLDIRSPGLGDTAMYLCATSSRGSNQPQHFGDGTRLSIL.

The J gene is TRBJ2-2, the V gene TRBV15; TRBD1 is a possible D gene (8 bases). Trimming pared 3 bases from V and 6 bases from J, leaving 20 bases between. This CDR3 is 17 amino acids long. Germline V gene sequence: CDR1 LNHNV, CDR2 YYDKDF (reference sequence). CDR3 bases: TGTGCCACCAGCAGGGAAATTCACAGGGGGAGGGCCGGGGAGCTGTTTTTT. This encodes CATSREIHRGRAGELFF.

The chain carries TRBV7-8 and TRBJ2-5, with D unclear. The CDR3 spans 13 residues. The ends were cut back, 5 bases at V and 5 bases at J, with 12 bases in the middle. Per germline, CDR1 SGHVS and CDR2 FQNEAQ. The chain's CDR3 is CASSLGRPETQYF. In nucleotides, the CDR3 is TGTGCCAGCAGCCTCGGACGCCCGGAGACCCAGTACTTC.

The chain is built from TRBV15 and TRBJ1-2; no clear D gene. CDR3 length: 14 amino acids. V was shortened by 0 bases and J by 4 bases, with 9 bases between the two germline ends. Germline CDR1 reads LNHNV; CDR2 reads YYDKDF (reference sequence). This chain's CDR3 is CATSRDGKLYGYTF. The CDR3 DNA sequence: TGTGCCACCAGCAGAGACGGCAAACTCTATGGCTACACCTTC.

About this clonotype: A much larger clone sits a single nucleotide away, making a read error possible. This chain links TRBV7-3 with TRBJ1-1; 8 nucleotides line up with TRBD1. J lost 6 bases, V lost 3 bases, and 12 bases had no gene match. Per the germline V gene, CDR1 is SGHTA and CDR2 is FQGTGA. This CDR3 is built from 16 residues. The CDR3 here is CASSFAGGWENAEAFF. For the CDR3, the DNA is TGTGCCAGCAGCTTCGCAGGGGGCTGGGAAAACGCTGAAGCTTTCTTT.

This clonotype was found many times. CDR3: CASSLDRVEEQFF. Written as DNA, the CDR3 is TGTGCCAGCAGCTTAGACAGGGTTGAGGAGCAGTTCTTC. V gene TRBV11-2 combines with J gene TRBJ2-1; D is perhaps TRBD1 (5 bases). This CDR3 is 13 amino acids long. CDR1 SGHAT and CDR2 FQNNGV come from the germline V gene. V was cut by 0 bases and J by 10 bases, with 10 bases left in between.

Many counts were recorded for this clonotype. The chain couples TRBV20-1 to TRBJ1-1; TRBD1 matches 9 bases. J was trimmed by 0 bases and V by 3 bases; bases with no gene match: 11. The CDR3 has 17 amino acids. The germline V gene encodes CDR1 DFQATT and CDR2 SNEGSKA (reference sequence). The CDR3 DNA is TGCAGTGCTAGCTTAAACAGGGGGCAGAGAATGAACACTGAAGCTTTCTTT. It encodes CSASLNRGQRMNTEAFF.

This clonotype was counted a few times. The chain joins TRBV5-1 to TRBJ2-7; D is perhaps TRBD2 (6 bases). V was trimmed by 2 bases and J by 4 bases, leaving 16 bases between them. The CDR3 extends over 15 amino acids. CDR1 and CDR2 from the germline V gene are SGHRS and YFSETQ. CDR3 coding DNA: TGCGCCAGCAGCTTAATACGGGGGAGCGAGTACGAGCAGTACTTC. Protein: CASSLIRGSEYEQYF.

To note about this clonotype: One base away lies a much larger clone, so this may be a sequencing read error. This CDR3 fails to terminate in the conserved phenylalanine or tryptophan, so it likely reflects a read error. The CDR3 DNA sequence: TGTGCCAGCAGCCCCCAGGGGGCGGGGAGCTCCTACGAGCAGTACCTC. Protein: CASSPQGAGSSYEQYL. The V gene is TRBV7-2, the J gene TRBJ2-7, with TRBD1 matching over 8 bases. The CDR3 length is 16 residues. The germline V gene has CDR1 SGHTA and CDR2 FQGNSA. With 5 bases clipped from V and 0 bases from J, the junction kept 9 bases outside the gene matches.

There are many counts of this clonotype. V usage is TRBV11-3 and J usage is TRBJ2-6; D gene uncertain. CDR1 is SGHNT, CDR2 YENEEA, per germline. Trimming left V 4 bases short and J 2 bases short, with 6 bases between. The CDR3 runs to 14 residues. This chain's CDR3 is CASSSSPGANVLTF. The CDR3 DNA follows: TGTGCCAGCAGCTCCTCCCCTGGGGCCAACGTCCTGACTTTC.